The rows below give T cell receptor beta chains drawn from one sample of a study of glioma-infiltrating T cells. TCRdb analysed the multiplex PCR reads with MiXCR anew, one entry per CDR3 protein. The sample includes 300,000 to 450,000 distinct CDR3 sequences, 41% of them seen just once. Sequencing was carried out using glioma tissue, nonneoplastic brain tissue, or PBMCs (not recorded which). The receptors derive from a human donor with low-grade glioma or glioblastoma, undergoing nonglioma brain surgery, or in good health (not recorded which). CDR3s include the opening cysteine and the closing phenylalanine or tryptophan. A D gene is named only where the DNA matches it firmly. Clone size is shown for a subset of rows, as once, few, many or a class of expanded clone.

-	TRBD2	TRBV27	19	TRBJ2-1	TGTGCCAGCAGTTTAGAGTCCTCTGGCGGGAGGGGACCCTACAATGAGCAGTTCTTC	CASSLESSGGRGPYNEQFF
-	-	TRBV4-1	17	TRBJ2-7	TGCGCCAGCAGCCGCGTCCTGCGGGACTTCTATTCCTACGAGCAGTACTTC	CASSRVLRDFYSYEQYF
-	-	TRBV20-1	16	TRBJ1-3	TGCAGTGCTAGAGCGGGCGGCGGAAGAGATGGAAACACCATATATTTT	CSARAGGGRDGNTIYF
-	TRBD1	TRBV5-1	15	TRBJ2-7	TGCGCCAGCAGCTCTGAGGTTCGACAGGGGTACGAGCAGTACTTC	CASSSEVRQGYEQYF
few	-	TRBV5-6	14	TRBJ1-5	TGTGCCAGCAGCCTCCTACAGGGTCTTCAGCCCCAGCATTTT	CASSLLQGLQPQHF
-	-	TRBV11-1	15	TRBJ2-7	TGTGCCAGCAGCCCCGGACGAGGCCGACCCGAGGAGCAGTACTTC	CASSPGRGRPEEQYF
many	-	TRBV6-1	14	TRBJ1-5	TGTGCCAGCAGTTGGACAGCAGGCAATCAGCCCCAGCATTTT	CASSWTAGNQPQHF
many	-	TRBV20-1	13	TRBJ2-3	TGCAGTGCCGAAAAGGACAGCACAGATACGCAGTATTTT	CSAEKDSTDTQYF
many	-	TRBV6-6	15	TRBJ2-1	TGTGCCAGCAGTTACCAATTCGCCGAATACAATGAGCAGTTCTTC	CASSYQFAEYNEQFF
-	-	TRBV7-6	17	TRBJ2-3	TGTGCCAGCAGCTTAGCGCTAGGGAGCGGGAGCACAGATACGCAGTATTTT	CASSLALGSGSTDTQYF
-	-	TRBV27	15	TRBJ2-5	TGTGCCAGCAGTTTAAAGGCATTACCTCAAGAGACCCAGTACTTC	CASSLKALPQETQYF
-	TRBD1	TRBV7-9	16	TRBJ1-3	TGTGCCAGCAGCCCAACAGGGGCCCGCTCTGGAAACAACATATATTTT	CASSPTGARSGNNIYF